The present T cell receptor (beta chain) was sequenced within a study of T cell changes during pregnancy in multiple sclerosis. V dropped 0 bases and J dropped 1 base, with 13 bases sitting between them. CDR1 is SGDLS and CDR2 is YYNGEE in the germline V gene. The CDR3 extends over 16 amino acids. This table comes from immunoSEQ multiplex PCR, and its TCRdb copy is limited to in-frame clones, with some not included. The sample has 50,000 or so clones, about 92% seen once. This TCR was recovered from a female donor with multiple sclerosis, enrolled in a pregnancy study. The specimen comprised peripheral blood, sampled in the second trimester of pregnancy. J is TRBJ1-2 and V is TRBV9, with no clear D. CDR3 region: CASSVGGAASNYGYTF. CDR3 nucleotides: TGTGCCAGCAGCGTAGGGGGAGCGGCGAGTAACTATGGCTACACCTTC. The full variable domain, completed using reference TRBV9 and TRBJ1-2, is DSGVTQTPKHLITATGQRVTLRCSPRSGDLSVYWYQQSLDQGLQFLIQYYNGEERAKGNILERFSAQQFPDLHSELNLSSLELGDSALYFCASSVGGAASNYGYTFGSGTRLTVV.